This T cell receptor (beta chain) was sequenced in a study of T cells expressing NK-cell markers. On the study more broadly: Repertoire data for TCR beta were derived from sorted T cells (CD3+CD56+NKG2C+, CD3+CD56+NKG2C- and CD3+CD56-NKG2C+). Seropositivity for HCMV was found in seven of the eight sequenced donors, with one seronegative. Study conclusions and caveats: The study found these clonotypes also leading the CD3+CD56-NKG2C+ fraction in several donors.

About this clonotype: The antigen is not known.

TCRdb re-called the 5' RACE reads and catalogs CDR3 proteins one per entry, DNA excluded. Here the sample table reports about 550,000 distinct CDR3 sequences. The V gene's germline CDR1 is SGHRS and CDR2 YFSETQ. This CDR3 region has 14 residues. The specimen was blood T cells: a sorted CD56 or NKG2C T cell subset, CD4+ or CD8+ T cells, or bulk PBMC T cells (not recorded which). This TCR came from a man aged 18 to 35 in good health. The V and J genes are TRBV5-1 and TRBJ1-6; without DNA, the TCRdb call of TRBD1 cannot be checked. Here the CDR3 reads CASSLGDASSPLHF.